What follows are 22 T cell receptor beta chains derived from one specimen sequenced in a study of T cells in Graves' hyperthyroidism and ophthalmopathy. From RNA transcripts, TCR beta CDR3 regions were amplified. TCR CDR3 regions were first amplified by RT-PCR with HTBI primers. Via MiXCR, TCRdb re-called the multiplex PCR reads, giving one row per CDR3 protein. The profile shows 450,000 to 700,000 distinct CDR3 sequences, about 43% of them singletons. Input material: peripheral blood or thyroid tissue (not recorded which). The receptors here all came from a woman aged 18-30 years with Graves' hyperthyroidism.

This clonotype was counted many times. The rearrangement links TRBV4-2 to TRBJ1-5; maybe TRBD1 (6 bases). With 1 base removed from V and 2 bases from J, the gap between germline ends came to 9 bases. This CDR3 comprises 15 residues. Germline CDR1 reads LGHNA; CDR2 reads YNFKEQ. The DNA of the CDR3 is TGTGCCAGCAGCCAAGGGTCAGGGGGCAATCAGCCCCAGCATTTT. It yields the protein CASSQGSGGNQPQHF.

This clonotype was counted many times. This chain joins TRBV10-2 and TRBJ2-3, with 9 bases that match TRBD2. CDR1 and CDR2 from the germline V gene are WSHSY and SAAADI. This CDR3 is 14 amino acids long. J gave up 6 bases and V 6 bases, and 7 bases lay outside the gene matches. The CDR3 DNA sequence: TGCGCCAGCAGGTCCGGGACTAGCAGTGATACGCAGTATTTT. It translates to CASRSGTSSDTQYF.

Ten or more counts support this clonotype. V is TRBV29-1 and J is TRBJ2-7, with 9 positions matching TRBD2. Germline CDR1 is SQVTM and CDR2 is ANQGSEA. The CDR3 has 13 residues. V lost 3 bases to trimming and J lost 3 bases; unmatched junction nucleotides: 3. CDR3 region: CSVEVSGSYEQYF. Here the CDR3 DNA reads TGCAGCGTTGAGGTTAGCGGGAGCTACGAGCAGTACTTC.

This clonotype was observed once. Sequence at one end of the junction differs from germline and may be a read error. The CDR3 sequence is CATSSLSGGYGNTVYF. For the CDR3, the DNA is TGTGCCACCAGCAGCTTGTCAGGGGGCTATGGAAACACCGTATATTTT. The chain combines TRBV15 with TRBJ1-3, with TRBD1 identical over 8 bases. CDR3 length equals 16 residues. Germline lookup yields CDR1 LNHNV and CDR2 YYDKDF (reference sequence).

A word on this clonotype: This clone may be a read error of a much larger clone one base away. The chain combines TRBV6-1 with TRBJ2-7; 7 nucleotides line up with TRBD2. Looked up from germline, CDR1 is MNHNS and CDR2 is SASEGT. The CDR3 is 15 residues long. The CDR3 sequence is CASTGRGGTDHERYF. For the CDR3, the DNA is TGTGCCAGCACCGGACGGGGAGGGACGGACCACGAGCGGTACTTC.

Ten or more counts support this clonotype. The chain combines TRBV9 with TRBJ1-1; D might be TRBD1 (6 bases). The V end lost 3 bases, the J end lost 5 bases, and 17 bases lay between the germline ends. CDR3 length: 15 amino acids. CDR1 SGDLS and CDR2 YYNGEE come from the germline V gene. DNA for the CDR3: TGTGCCAGCAGCGCTCGGGACACAACTGGGACTGAAGCTTTCTTT. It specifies CASSARDTTGTEAFF.

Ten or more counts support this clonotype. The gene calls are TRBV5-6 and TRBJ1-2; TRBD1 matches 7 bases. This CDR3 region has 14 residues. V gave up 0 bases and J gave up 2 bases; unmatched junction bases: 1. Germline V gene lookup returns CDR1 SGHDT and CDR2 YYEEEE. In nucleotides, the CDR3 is TGTGCCAGCAGCTTGGTGGGACAGAACTATGGCTACACCTTC. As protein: CASSLVGQNYGYTF.

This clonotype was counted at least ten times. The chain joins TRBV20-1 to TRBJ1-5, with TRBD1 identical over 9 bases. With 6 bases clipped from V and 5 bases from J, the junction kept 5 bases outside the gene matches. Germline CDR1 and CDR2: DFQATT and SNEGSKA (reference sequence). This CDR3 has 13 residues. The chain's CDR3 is CSASGTGHQPQHF. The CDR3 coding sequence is TGCAGTGCGTCCGGGACAGGGCATCAGCCCCAGCATTTT.

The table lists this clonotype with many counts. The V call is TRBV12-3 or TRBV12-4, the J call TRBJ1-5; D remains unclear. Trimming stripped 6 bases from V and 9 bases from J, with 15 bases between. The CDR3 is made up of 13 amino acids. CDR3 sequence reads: CASSPTPLGPQHF. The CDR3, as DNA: TGTGCCAGCAGCCCTACGCCTCTTGGGCCCCAGCATTTT.

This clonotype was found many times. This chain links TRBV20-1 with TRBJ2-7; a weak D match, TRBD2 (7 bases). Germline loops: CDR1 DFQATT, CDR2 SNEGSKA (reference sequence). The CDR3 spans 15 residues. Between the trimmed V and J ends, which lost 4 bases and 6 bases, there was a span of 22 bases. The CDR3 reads CSAKGGNGRTFEQYF. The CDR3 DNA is TGCAGTGCTAAGGGGGGAAACGGGAGGACCTTCGAGCAGTACTTC.

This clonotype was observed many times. The DNA for the CDR3 is TGTGCCAGCAGTTCCGCCCTGGTACAGCTATCAGGGGAGCTGTTTTTT. Translating gives CASSSALVQLSGELFF. The rearrangement links TRBV12-3 or TRBV12-4 to TRBJ2-2; no definite D call. Trimming cost V 4 bases and J 8 bases, with 20 bases left between them. The CDR3 runs to 16 residues.

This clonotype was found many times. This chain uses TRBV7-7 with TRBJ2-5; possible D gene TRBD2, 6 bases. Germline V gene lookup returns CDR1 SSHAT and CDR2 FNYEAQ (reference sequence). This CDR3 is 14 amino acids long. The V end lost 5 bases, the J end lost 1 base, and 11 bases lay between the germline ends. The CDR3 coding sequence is TGTGCCAGCAGCCCTGGAGGGTTCCAAGAGACCCAGTACTTC. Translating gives CASSPGGFQETQYF. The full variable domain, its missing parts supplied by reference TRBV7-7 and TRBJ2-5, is GAGVSQSPRYKVTKRGQDVTLRCDPISSHATLYWYQQALGQGPEFLTYFNYEAQPDKSGLPSDRFSAERPEGSISTLTIQRTEQRDSAMYRCASSPGGFQETQYFGPGTRLLVL.

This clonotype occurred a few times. CDR3 in DNA: TGCAGCGTTAGACAGGGACACTATGGCTACACCTTC. It codes for CSVRQGHYGYTF. The rearrangement uses TRBV29-1 and TRBJ1-2, with 7 bases matching TRBD1. The V and J ends lost 5 bases and 3 bases, in that order; junction bases with no gene match: 3. CDR1 is SQVTM, CDR2 ANQGSEA, per germline. The CDR3 has 12 residues.

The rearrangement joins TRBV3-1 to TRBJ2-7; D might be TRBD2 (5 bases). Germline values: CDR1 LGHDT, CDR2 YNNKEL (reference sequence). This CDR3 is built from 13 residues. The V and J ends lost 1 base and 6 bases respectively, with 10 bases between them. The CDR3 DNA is TGTGCCAGCAGCCAAGGTTGGGCGGGCGAGCAGTACTTC. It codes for CASSQGWAGEQYF.

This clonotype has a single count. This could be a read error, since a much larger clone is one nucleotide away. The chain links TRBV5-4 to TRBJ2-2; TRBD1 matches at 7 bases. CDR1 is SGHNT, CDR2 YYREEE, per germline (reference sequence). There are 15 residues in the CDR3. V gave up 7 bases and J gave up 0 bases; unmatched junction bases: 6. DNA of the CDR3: TGTGCCAGCGGCTGGGGACAGACGAACACCGGGGAGCTGTTTTTT. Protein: CASGWGQTNTGELFF.

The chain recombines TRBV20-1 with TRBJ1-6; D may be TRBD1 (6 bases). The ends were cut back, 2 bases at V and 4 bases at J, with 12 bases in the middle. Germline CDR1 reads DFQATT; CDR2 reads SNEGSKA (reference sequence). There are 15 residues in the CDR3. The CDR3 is CSARKRDIYNSPLHF. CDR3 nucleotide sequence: TGCAGTGCTAGAAAGAGGGACATATATAATTCACCCCTCCACTTT.

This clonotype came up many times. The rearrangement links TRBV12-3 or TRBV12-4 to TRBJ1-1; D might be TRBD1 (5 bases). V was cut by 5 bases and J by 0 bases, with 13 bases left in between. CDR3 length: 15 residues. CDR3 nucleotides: TGTGCCAGCAGTCTTGGGGGGACCATGAACACTGAAGCTTTCTTT. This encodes CASSLGGTMNTEAFF.

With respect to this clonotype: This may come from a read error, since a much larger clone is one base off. CDR3 DNA sequence: TGTGCCAGCAAGGGGACCCAGGCTGGGCCCCAGCATTTT. It yields the protein CASKGTQAGPQHF. The chain couples TRBV6-2 or TRBV6-3 to TRBJ1-5, with TRBD1 as a possible D gene (5 bases). Trimming removed 7 bases from V and 9 bases from J, with 16 bases in between. The germline gives CDR1 MNHEY, CDR2 SVGEGT. This CDR3 comprises 13 residues.

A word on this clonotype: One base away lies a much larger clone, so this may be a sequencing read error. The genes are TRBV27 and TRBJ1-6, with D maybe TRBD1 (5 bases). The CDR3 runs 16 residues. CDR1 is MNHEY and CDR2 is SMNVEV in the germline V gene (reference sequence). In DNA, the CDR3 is TGTGCCAGCCGCCGCCGTGGCGACAGCAATAATTCACTCCTCCACTTT. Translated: CASRRRGDSNNSLLHF.

The CDR3 sequence: CASSYSTPSGRDEQYF. The CDR3, as DNA: TGTGCCAGCAGTTACTCTACCCCTAGCGGGAGGGACGAGCAGTACTTC. The chain employs TRBV6-2 or TRBV6-3 and TRBJ2-7; 12 positions agree with TRBD2. Germline V CDR1 and CDR2: MNHEY, SVGEGT. V dropped 0 bases and J dropped 5; count of bases not matched to a gene: 5. The CDR3 length is 16 residues.

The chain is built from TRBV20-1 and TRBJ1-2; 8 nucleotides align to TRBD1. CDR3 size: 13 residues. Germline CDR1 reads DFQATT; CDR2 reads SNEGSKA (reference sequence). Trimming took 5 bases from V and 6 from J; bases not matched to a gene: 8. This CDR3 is CSADRGLENGYTF. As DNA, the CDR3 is TGCAGTGCTGACAGGGGCTTAGAGAATGGCTACACCTTC.

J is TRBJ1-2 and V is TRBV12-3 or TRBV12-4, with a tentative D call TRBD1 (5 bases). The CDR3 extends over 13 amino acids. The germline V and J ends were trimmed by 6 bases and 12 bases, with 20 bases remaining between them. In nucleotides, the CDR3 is TGTGCCAGCAGACCGAGACTAGCGGGGGGAAACACCTTC. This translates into CASRPRLAGGNTF.